This entry lists 2 T cell receptor beta chains sequenced from one sample in a study of vaccination and CD4 T cells after COVID-19. Treatment defined: roughly ten-day PBMC culture with coronavirus spike peptide pools or control peptides (ViraFEST assay). Sequencing of cultured CD4+ T cell DNA used the Oncomine TCR Beta short-read assay. TCRdb ran MiXCR on the PCR reads and lists one entry per CDR3 protein. The sample has fewer than 20,000 distinct CDR3 sequences, approximately 68% seen once. Which antigens these TCRs recognize remains unknown. Sequenced: CD4+ T cells from blood, cultured in vitro. The source is a human donor who had recovered from COVID-19.

This clonotype was picked up a small number of times. The chain employs TRBV27 and TRBJ2-3, with no clear D. This CDR3 region has 14 residues. Germline CDR1 is MNHEY and CDR2 is SMNVEV (reference sequence). The germline V and J ends were trimmed by 5 bases and 2 bases, with 11 bases remaining between them. The CDR3 region is CASSKYRPTDTQYF. Written as DNA, the CDR3 is TGTGCCAGCAGTAAGTACAGACCCACAGATACGCAGTATTTT.

In the case of this clonotype: The junction shows a germline mismatch at one end, possibly a read error. The genes are TRBV6-1 and TRBJ2-7; D gene unclear. The CDR3 consists of 14 residues. Looked up from germline, CDR1 is MNHNS and CDR2 is SASEGT. This CDR3 reads CASREAYASYEQYF. The DNA of the CDR3 is TGTGCCAGCAGGGAAGCGTATGCATCCTACGAGCAGTACTTC.